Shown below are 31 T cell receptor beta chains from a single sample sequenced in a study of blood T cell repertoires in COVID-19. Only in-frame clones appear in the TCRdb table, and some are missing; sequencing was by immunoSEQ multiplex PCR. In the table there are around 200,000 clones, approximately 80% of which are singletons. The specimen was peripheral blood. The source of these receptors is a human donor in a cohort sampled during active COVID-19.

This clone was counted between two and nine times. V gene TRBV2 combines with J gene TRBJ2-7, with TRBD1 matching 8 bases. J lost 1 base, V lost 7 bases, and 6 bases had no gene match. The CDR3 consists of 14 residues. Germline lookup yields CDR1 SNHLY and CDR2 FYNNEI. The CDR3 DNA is TGTGCCAGCACGACAGGGGTTTATTCCTACGAGCAGTACTTC. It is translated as CASTTGVYSYEQYF.

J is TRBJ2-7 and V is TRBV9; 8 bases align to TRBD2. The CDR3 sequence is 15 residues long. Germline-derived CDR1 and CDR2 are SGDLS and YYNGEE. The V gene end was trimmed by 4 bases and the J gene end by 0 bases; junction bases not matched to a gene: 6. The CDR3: CASSPRGGFSYEQYF. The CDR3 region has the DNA TGTGCCAGCAGCCCCCGGGGGGGCTTCTCCTACGAGCAGTACTTC.

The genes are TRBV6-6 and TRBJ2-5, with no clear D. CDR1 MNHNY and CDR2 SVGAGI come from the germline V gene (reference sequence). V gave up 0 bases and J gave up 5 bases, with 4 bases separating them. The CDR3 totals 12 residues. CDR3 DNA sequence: TGTGCCAGCAGTTACTCGAGGGAGACCCAGTACTTC. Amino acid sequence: CASSYSRETQYF.

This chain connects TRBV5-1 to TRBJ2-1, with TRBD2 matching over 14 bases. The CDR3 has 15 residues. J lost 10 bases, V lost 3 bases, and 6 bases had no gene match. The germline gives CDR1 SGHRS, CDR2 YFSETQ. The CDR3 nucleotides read TGCGCCAGCAGCTCGGGACTAGCGGGGGTCGAGGAGCAGTTCTTC. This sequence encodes CASSSGLAGVEEQFF.

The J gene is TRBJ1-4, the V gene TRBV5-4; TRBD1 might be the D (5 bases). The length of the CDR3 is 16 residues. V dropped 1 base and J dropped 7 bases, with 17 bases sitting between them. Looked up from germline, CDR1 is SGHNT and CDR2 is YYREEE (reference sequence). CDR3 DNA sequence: TGTGCCAGCAGCTTGAAGGACACAGGAGAAACTGAAAAACTGTTTTTT. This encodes CASSLKDTGETEKLFF. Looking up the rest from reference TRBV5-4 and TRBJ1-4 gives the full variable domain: ETGVTQSPTHLIKTRGQQVTLRCSSQSGHNTVSWYQQALGQGPQFIFQYYREEENGRGNFPPRFSGLQFPNYSSELNVNALELDDSALYLCASSLKDTGETEKLFFGSGTQLSVL.

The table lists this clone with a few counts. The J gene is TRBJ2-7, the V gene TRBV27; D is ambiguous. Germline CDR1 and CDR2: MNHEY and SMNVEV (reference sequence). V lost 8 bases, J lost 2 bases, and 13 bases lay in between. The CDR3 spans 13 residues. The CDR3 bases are TGTGCCAGCTTTGGCGGAACCCCCTACGAGCAGTACTTC. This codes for CASFGGTPYEQYF.

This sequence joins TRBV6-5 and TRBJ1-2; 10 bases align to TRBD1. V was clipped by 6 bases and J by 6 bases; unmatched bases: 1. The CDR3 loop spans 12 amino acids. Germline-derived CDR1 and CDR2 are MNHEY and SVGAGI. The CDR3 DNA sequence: TGTGCCAGCAGGGGGACAGGGGATGGCTACACCTTC. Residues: CASRGTGDGYTF.

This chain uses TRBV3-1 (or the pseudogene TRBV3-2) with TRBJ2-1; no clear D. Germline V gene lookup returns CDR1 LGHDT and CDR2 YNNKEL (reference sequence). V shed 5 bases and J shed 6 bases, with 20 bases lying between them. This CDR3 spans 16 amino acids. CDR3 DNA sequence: TGTGCCAGCAGCACTATACCCTCGAGGATAGGCAATGAGCAGTTCTTC. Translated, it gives CASSTIPSRIGNEQFF.

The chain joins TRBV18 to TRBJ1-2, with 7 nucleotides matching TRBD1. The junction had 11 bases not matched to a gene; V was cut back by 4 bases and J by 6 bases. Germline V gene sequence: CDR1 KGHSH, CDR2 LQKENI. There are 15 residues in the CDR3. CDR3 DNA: TGTGCCAGCTCACAGAGACAGGGATTTGATAATGGCTACACCTTC. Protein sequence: CASSQRQGFDNGYTF. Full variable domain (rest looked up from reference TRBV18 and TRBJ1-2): NAGVMQNPRHLVRRRGQEARLRCSPMKGHSHVYWYRQLPEEGLKFMVYLQKENIIDESGMPKERFSAEFPKEGPSILRIQQVVRGDSAAYFCASSQRQGFDNGYTFGSGTRLTVV.

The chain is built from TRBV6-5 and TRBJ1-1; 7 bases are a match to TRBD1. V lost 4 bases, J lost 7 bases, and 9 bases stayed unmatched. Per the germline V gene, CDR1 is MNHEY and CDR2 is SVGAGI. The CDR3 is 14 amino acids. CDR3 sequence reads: CASSSRRGQVEAFF. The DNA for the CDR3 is TGTGCCAGCAGTTCTCGTAGGGGGCAGGTTGAAGCTTTCTTT.

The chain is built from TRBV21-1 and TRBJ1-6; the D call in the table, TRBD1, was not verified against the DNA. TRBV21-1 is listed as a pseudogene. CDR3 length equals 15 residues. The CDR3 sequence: CASSHQGTYNSPLHF. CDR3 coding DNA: TGTGCCAGCAGCCACCAGGGGACCTATAATTCACCCCTCCACTTT.

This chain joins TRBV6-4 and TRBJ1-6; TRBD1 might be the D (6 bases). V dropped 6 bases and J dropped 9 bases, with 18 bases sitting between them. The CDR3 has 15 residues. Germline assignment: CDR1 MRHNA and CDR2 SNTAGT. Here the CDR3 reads CASSTSRRGGSPLHF. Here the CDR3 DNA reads TGTGCCAGCAGCACATCCCGGAGGGGGGGTTCACCCCTCCACTTT.

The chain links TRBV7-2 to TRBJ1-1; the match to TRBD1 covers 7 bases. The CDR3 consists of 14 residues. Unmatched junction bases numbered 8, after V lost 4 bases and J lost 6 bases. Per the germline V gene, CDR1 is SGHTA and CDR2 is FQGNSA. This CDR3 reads CASSWDSRRPEAFF. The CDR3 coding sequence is TGTGCCAGCAGCTGGGACAGCCGCCGGCCTGAAGCTTTCTTT.

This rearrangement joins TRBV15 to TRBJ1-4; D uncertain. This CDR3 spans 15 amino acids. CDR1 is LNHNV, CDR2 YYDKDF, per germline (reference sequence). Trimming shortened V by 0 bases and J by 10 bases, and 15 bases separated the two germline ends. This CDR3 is CATSRDRAGWGKLFF. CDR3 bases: TGTGCCACCAGCAGAGATCGAGCGGGGTGGGGAAAACTGTTTTTT.

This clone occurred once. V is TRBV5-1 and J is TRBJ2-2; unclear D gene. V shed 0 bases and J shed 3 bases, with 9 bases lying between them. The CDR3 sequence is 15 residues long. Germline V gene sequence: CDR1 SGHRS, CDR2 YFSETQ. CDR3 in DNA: TGCGCCAGCAGCTTGGCCTCACTACACACCGGGGAGCTGTTTTTT. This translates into CASSLASLHTGELFF.

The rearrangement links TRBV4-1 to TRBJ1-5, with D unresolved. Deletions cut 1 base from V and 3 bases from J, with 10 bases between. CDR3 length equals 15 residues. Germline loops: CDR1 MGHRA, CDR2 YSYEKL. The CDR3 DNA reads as TGCGCCAGCAGCCAAGGAGTGCAGGCCAATCAGCCCCAGCATTTT. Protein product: CASSQGVQANQPQHF.

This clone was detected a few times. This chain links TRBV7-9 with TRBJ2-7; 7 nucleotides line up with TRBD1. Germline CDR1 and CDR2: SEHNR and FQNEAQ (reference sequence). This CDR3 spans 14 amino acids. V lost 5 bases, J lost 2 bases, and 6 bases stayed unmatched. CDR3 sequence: CASSQQGTAYEQYF. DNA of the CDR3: TGTGCCAGCAGCCAACAGGGGACCGCCTACGAGCAGTACTTC.

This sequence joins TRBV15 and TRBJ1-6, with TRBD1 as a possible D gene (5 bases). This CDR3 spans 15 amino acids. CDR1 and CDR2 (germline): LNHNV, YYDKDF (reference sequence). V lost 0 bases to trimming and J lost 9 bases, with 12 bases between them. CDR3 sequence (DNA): TGTGCCACCAGCAGAGACAGGGCCCCGGGTTCACCCCTCCACTTT. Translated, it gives CATSRDRAPGSPLHF.

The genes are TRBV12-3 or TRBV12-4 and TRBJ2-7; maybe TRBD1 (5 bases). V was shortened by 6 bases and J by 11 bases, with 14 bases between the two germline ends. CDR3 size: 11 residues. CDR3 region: CASSPGQREYF. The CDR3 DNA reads TGTGCCAGCAGCCCCGGACAACGTGAGTACTTC.

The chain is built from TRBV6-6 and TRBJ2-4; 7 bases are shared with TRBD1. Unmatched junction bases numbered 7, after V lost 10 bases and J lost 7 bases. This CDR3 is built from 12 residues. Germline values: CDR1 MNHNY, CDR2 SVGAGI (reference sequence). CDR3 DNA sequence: TGTGCCACCGAAGACAGGGAGAACATTCAGTACTTC. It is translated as CATEDRENIQYF.

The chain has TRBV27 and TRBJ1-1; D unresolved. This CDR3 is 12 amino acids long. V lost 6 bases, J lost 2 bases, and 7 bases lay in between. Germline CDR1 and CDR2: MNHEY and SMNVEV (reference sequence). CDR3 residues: CASSRGNTEAFF. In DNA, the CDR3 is TGTGCCAGCAGCCGGGGAAACACTGAAGCTTTCTTT.

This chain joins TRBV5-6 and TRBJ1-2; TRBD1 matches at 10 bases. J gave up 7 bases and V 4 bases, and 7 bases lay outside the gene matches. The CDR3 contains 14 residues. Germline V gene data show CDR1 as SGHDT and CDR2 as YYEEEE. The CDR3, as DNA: TGTGCCAGCAGCGCCGGGACAGGGGCTCGTGGCTACACCTTC. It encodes CASSAGTGARGYTF.

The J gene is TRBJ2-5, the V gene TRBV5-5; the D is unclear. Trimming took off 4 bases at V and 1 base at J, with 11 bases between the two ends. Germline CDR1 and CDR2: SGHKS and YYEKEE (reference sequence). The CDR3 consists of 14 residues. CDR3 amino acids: CASSPYDIQETQYF. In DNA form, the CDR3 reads TGTGCCAGCAGCCCATACGACATCCAAGAGACCCAGTACTTC.

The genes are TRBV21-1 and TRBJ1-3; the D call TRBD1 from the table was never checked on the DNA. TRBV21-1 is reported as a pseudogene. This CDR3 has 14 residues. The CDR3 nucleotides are TGTGCCAGCAGCAAAGGAGCAGGGGGAAACACCATATATTTT. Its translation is CASSKGAGGNTIYF.

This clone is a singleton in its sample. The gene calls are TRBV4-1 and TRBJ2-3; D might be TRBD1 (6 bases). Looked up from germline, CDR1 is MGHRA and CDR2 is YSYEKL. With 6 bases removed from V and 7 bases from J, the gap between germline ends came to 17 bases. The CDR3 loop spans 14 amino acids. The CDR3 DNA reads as TGCGCCAGCAGTTCCGGGATAGGGGGATATACGCAGTATTTT. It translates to CASSSGIGGYTQYF.

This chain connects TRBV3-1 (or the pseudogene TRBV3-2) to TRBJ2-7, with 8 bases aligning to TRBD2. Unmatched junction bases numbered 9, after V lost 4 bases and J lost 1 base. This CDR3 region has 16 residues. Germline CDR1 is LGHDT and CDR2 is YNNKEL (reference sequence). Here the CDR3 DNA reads TGTGCCAGCAGCCTCGGGAGGGACCTACTTTCCTACGAGCAGTACTTC. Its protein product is CASSLGRDLLSYEQYF.

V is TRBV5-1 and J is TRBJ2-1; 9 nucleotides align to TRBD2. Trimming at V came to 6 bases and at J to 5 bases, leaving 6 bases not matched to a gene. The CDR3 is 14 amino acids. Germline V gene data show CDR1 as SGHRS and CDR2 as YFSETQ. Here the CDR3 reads CASTRGGADNEQFF. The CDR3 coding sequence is TGCGCCAGCACCCGCGGGGGGGCTGACAATGAGCAGTTCTTC. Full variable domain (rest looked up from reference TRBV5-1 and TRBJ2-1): KAGVTQTPRYLIKTRGQQVTLSCSPISGHRSVSWYQQTPGQGLQFLFEYFSETQRNKGNFPGRFSGRQFSNSRSEMNVSTLELGDSALYLCASTRGGADNEQFFGPGTRLTVL.

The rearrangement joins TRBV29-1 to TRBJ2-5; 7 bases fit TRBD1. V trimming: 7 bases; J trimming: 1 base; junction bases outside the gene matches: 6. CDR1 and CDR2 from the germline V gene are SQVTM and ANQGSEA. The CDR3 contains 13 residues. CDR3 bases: TGCAGCGGCCGACAGGGTAGCCAAGAGACCCAGTACTTC. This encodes CSGRQGSQETQYF.

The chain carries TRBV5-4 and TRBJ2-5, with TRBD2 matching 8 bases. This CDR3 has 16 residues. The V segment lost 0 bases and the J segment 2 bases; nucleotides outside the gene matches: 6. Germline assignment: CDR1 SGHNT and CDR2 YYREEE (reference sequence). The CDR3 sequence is CASSLVAGGGQETQYF. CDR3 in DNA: TGTGCCAGCAGCTTGGTGGCCGGGGGGGGGCAAGAGACCCAGTACTTC.

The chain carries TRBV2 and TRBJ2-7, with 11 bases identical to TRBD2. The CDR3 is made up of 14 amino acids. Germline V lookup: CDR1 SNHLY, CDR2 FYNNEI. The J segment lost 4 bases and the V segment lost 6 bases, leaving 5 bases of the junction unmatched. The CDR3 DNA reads TGTGCCAGCAGGAGACTAGCGGGACCATACGAGCAGTACTTC. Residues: CASRRLAGPYEQYF. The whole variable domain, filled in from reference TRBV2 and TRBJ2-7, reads EPEVTQTPSHQVTQMGQEVILRCVPISNHLYFYWYRQILGQKVEFLVSFYNNEISEKSEIFDDQFSVERPDGSNFTLKIRSTKLEDSAMYFCASRRLAGPYEQYFGPGTRLTVT.

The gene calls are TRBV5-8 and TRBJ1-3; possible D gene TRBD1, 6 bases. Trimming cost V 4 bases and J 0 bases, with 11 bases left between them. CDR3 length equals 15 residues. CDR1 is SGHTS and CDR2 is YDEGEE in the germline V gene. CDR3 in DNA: TGTGCCAGCAGCCCAGGGGTTTTCTCTGGAAACACCATATATTTT. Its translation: CASSPGVFSGNTIYF. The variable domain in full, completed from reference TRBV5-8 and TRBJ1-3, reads EAGVTQSPTHLIKTRGQQATLRCSPISGHTSVYWYQQALGLGLQFLLWYDEGEERNRGNFPPRFSGRQFPNYSSELNVNALELEDSALYLCASSPGVFSGNTIYFGEGSWLTVV.